Following are 15 T cell receptor beta chains from one sample sequenced in a study of neurological immune-mediated disorders. TCRdb reprocessed the 5' RACE reads with MiXCR, giving one entry per CDR3 protein. The sample includes some 80,000 distinct CDR3 sequences, approximately 5.8% seen only once; the top ten take 7.9%. Stated time point: longitudinal time-point 2. The sample was PBMCs. The receptors originated from a woman aged 55-70 years with multiple sclerosis.

Only a few counts were recorded for this clonotype. The CDR3 protein is CASSLYFRDYEQYF. The CDR3 nucleotides are TGTGCCAGCAGCTTATATTTCAGGGACTACGAGCAGTACTTC. The V and J genes are TRBV7-8 and TRBJ2-7, with D perhaps matching TRBD1 (5 bases). CDR1 is SGHVS and CDR2 is FQNEAQ in the germline V gene. Trimming removed 2 bases from V and 3 bases from J, with 11 bases in between. There are 14 residues in the CDR3.

This clonotype appeared many times. CDR3 nucleotides: TGTGCCAGCAGTTCCCGGAACACTGAAGCTTTCTTT. Translated, it gives CASSSRNTEAFF. The chain recombines TRBV6-5 with TRBJ1-1; no clear D. V was cut by 4 bases and J by 1 base, with 4 bases left in between. The germline V gene has CDR1 MNHEY and CDR2 SVGAGI. The CDR3 covers 12 residues.

This clonotype came up many times. The V call is TRBV6-1, the J call TRBJ1-5; no reliable D call. The CDR3 runs 15 residues. V dropped 2 bases and J dropped 3 bases, with 11 bases sitting between them. CDR1 MNHNS and CDR2 SASEGT come from the germline V gene. CDR3 sequence reads: CASSENTQYNQPQHF. The CDR3 nucleotides are TGTGCCAGCAGTGAAAACACCCAATACAATCAGCCCCAGCATTTT.

This clonotype was counted at least ten times. The rearrangement uses TRBV6-5 and TRBJ2-3; weak D call: TRBD2 (7 bases). The CDR3 has 15 residues. Per the germline V gene, CDR1 is MNHEY and CDR2 is SVGAGI. The V end was cut by 3 bases, the J end by 2 bases, with 12 bases between. CDR3 loop: CASSYFGGATDTQYF. As DNA, the CDR3 is TGTGCCAGCAGTTATTTTGGGGGGGCCACAGATACGCAGTATTTT.

In this sample, this clonotype turned up many times. The chain uses TRBV4-1 and TRBJ1-2; TRBD1 might be the D (5 bases). The CDR3 has 13 amino acids. Germline V lookup: CDR1 MGHRA, CDR2 YSYEKL. Trimming shortened V by 5 bases and J by 4 bases, and 11 bases separated the two germline ends. The CDR3 DNA reads as TGCGCCAGCAGCGTAGGGGATGGCTATGGCTACACCTTC. Protein: CASSVGDGYGYTF.

Ten or more counts support this clonotype. The gene calls are TRBV5-8 and TRBJ1-2; D unclear. The V gene lost 9 bases and the J gene lost 4 bases, with 16 bases spanning the gap. Germline V gene lookup returns CDR1 SGHTS and CDR2 YDEGEE. The CDR3 consists of 13 residues. The CDR3 loop is CATGSRAGYGYTF. CDR3 coding DNA: TGTGCCACCGGTAGCCGGGCCGGCTATGGCTACACCTTC.

In its sample, this clonotype was seen many times. V and J are TRBV12-3 or TRBV12-4 and TRBJ2-7; D not certain. The CDR3 consists of 13 residues. The V gene lost 1 base and the J gene lost 6 bases, with 10 bases spanning the gap. CDR3 in amino acids: CASSLDAAAEQYF. The CDR3 bases are TGTGCCAGCAGTTTAGACGCTGCAGCCGAGCAGTACTTC.

This clonotype was detected many times. V is TRBV5-1 and J is TRBJ2-3; 9 nucleotides match TRBD2. The ends lost 1 base at V and 6 bases at J; junction bases unmatched: 6. The CDR3 spans 15 residues. The germline V gene has CDR1 SGHRS and CDR2 YFSETQ. CDR3 sequence reads: CASSLTGTSFDTQYF. The CDR3 DNA sequence: TGCGCCAGCAGCTTGACCGGGACTAGCTTCGATACGCAGTATTTT.

A few counts support this clonotype. The chain carries TRBV20-1 and TRBJ1-3; possibly TRBD1 for D (6 bases). Germline V gene sequence: CDR1 DFQATT, CDR2 SNEGSKA (reference sequence). CDR3 length equals 16 residues. Trimming removed 1 base at V and 0 bases at J, with 13 bases between. CDR3 in DNA: TGCAGTGCTAGAGGAATCGGGACAAACTCTGGAAACACCATATATTTT. Protein: CSARGIGTNSGNTIYF.

This clonotype was detected ten times or more. For the CDR3, the DNA is TGTGCCAGCAGCGCATACAGGGAGGGAAGGGCTGAAGCTTTCTTT. It translates to CASSAYREGRAEAFF. This chain uses TRBV25-1 with TRBJ1-1, with D maybe TRBD1 (6 bases). Trimming stripped 6 bases from V and 6 bases from J, with 20 bases between. Germline V gives CDR1 MGHDK, CDR2 SYGVNS. The CDR3 contains 15 residues.

This clonotype was observed many times. The rearrangement links TRBV20-1 to TRBJ1-1, with 7 bases lining up with TRBD1. CDR3 length equals 13 residues. Trimming at V came to 6 bases and at J to 0 bases, leaving 4 bases not matched to a gene. The germline V gene has CDR1 DFQATT and CDR2 SNEGSKA (reference sequence). This chain's CDR3 is CSAPTGVNTEAFF. For the CDR3, the DNA is TGCAGTGCACCTACAGGGGTGAACACTGAAGCTTTCTTT.

This clonotype was observed many times. The chain is built from TRBV5-1 and TRBJ2-3; the match to TRBD2 covers 9 bases. Germline V gives CDR1 SGHRS, CDR2 YFSETQ. The CDR3 contains 16 residues. V lost 4 bases, J lost 5 bases, and 11 bases stayed unmatched. DNA for the CDR3: TGCGCCAGCAGCCTCGGGGCTAGCGGGGCGGGAGATACGCAGTATTTT. Residues: CASSLGASGAGDTQYF.

This clonotype was seen a few times. The rearrangement joins TRBV6-2 or TRBV6-3 to TRBJ2-3, with a weak D call TRBD2 (5 bases). CDR3 size: 16 residues. Germline V gene data show CDR1 as MNHEY and CDR2 as SVGEGT. V lost 2 bases, J lost 0 bases, and 12 bases lay in between. CDR3 bases: TGTGCCAGCAGTTACGTCGGCGGGCTTAGCACAGATACGCAGTATTTT. It is translated as CASSYVGGLSTDTQYF.

This chain joins TRBV9 and TRBJ2-2; D gene ambiguous. The CDR3 spans 17 residues. V was pared by 3 bases and J by 0 bases, with 15 bases between. CDR1 is SGDLS and CDR2 is YYNGEE in the germline V gene. DNA for the CDR3: TGTGCCAGCAGCGACCAGAGGACGGATTCGAACACCGGGGAGCTGTTTTTT. It yields the protein CASSDQRTDSNTGELFF.

Many counts were recorded for this clonotype. J is TRBJ2-1 and V is TRBV7-6; TRBD2 is a possible D gene (6 bases). CDR1 and CDR2 from the germline V gene are SGHVS and FNYEAQ. This CDR3 is 16 amino acids long. V dropped 6 bases and J dropped 3 bases, with 18 bases sitting between them. In nucleotides, the CDR3 is TGTGCCAGCAGGCTATCCGGGACTTCACGCTACAATGAGCAGTTCTTC. This encodes CASRLSGTSRYNEQFF. Together with reference TRBV7-6 and TRBJ2-1, the CDR3 gives the full variable domain: GAGVSQSPRYKVTKRGQDVALRCDPISGHVSLYWYRQALGQGPEFLTYFNYEAQQDKSGLPNDRFSAERPEGSISTLTIQRTEQRDSAMYRCASRLSGTSRYNEQFFGPGTRLTVL.